The following is a T cell receptor beta chain sequence with its context. The antigen is not known. This specimen comes from a study of CD8 T cells in Susac syndrome. Study conclusions and caveats: It was acknowledged in the study that the number of individuals who were included in its TCR sequencing and HLA analysis was relatively small.

Sequencing targeted TCR beta in blood CD8+ and CD4+ T cells. Negative isolation yielded the CD8+ and CD4+ T cells, while FACS enriched the TEMRA cells. Germline assignment: CDR1 MDHEN and CDR2 SYDVKM. This CDR3 region has 15 residues. Between the trimmed V and J ends, which lost 3 bases and 1 base, there was a span of 11 bases. It was with random hexamers that roughly 0.5 to 1 ug RNA was reverse transcribed. Multiplex PCR with immunoSEQ amplified the TCR beta CDR3 across 54 Vbeta and 13 Jbeta. TCRdb re-called the immunoSEQ multiplex PCR reads with MiXCR, one entry per CDR3 protein. The data contain hundreds of thousands of distinct CDR3 sequences, approximately 85% of them seen just once; the ten biggest clones take up 0.21%.

Sequenced: CD8+ T cells from PBMCs. The rearrangement links TRBV28 to TRBJ2-3; D not certain. This receptor was obtained from a human donor with multiple sclerosis. In DNA, the CDR3 is TGTGCCAGCAGTTTTCTAGGAAGACGCACAGATACGCAGTATTTT. Translating gives CASSFLGRRTDTQYF.